The rows below give T cell receptor beta chains drawn from one sample of a study of T cells in Graves' hyperthyroidism and ophthalmopathy. A single record per CDR3 protein comes from TCRdb applying MiXCR to the multiplex PCR reads. Of more than 350,000 distinct CDR3 sequences detected, about 18% appear once; the ten largest clones hold approximately 33%. Sequenced material: blood. These receptors came from a woman in her twenties or thirties with Graves' hyperthyroidism that later progressed to Graves' ophthalmopathy. Each CDR3 is given with its conserved first and last residue. D genes are given only for firm matches. Some rows have no size entry. The others give once, few or many, or a class for an expanded clone.

j_call clone_size v_call d_call cdr3_nt cdr3_aa
TRBJ1-5 many TRBV24-1 . TGTGCCACCAGTGATTCCAACCAGGGGAGCAATCAGCCCCAGCATTTT CATSDSNQGSNQPQHF
TRBJ2-2 many TRBV19 . TGTGCCAGTAGTTCGCGACAGCCCGGTACCGGGGAGCTGTTTTTT CASSSRQPGTGELFF
TRBJ2-3 . TRBV7-2 TRBD2 TGTGCCAGCAGCTTAGTCCGGGGGGGCATCGATACGCAGTATTTT CASSLVRGGIDTQYF
TRBJ2-5 many TRBV6-5 . TGTGCCAGCAGTTATGCAGGGGGGACGGAGACCCAGTACTTC CASSYAGGTETQYF
TRBJ1-1 many TRBV4-1 TRBD1 TGCGCCAGCAGTCCCGGACAGGGGACGTTGAGCACTGAAGCTTTCTTT CASSPGQGTLSTEAFF
TRBJ2-2 many TRBV6-1 TRBD2 TGTGCCAGTTTTCCTAGCGGGAGGGCCGGTGTCGGGGAGCTGTTTTTT CASFPSGRAGVGELFF
TRBJ1-1 many TRBV7-9 . TGTGCCAGCAGCTCAAGTCAGGAGGTGAACACTGAAGCTTTCTTT CASSSSQEVNTEAFF
TRBJ2-5 many TRBV10-1 . TGCGCCAGCAGTGAGTCGCGCCGCCTCGGCGGGGAGACCCAGTACTTC CASSESRRLGGETQYF
TRBJ2-1 many TRBV12-3/TRBV12-4 TRBD2 TGTGCCAGCAGCCCGCGAGCGGGGAGCTCCTACAATGAGCAGTTCTTC CASSPRAGSSYNEQFF
TRBJ2-5 few TRBV5-6 . TGTGTCAGCAGCGGCAGGGTGATCGGAGAAGAGACCCAGTACTTC CVSSGRVIGEETQYF
TRBJ1-1 many TRBV19 . TGTGCCAGTAGTATAAATCGACCAAACACTGAAGCTTTCTTT CASSINRPNTEAFF
TRBJ1-2 many TRBV7-8 . TGTGCCAGCAGCTTAGGAGTCCCGGGGACCTATGGCTACACCTTC CASSLGVPGTYGYTF
TRBJ2-2 few TRBV29-1 . TGCAGCGTTGTATTAGGGGGCGGGGAGCTGTTTTTT CSVVLGGGELFF
TRBJ2-5 many TRBV28 TRBD2 TGTGCCAGCAGTTTATCTAGCGGGAGGAGGTGGGAGACCCAGTACTTC CASSLSSGRRWETQYF
TRBJ2-2 . TRBV5-1 TRBD2 TGCGCCAGCAGCCCAGGGAGCGGGAACCCCGGGGAGCTGTTTTTT CASSPGSGNPGELFF
TRBJ1-5 . TRBV19 . TGTGCCAGTAGTCGTGGGGCTAGCAATCAGCCCCAGCATTTT CASSRGASNQPQHF
TRBJ2-1 many TRBV12-3/TRBV12-4 . TGTGCCAGCCATTCAGGTTATCCCTACAATGAGCAGTTCTTC CASHSGYPYNEQFF
TRBJ1-5 . TRBV20-1 TRBD1 TGCAGTGCTAGTCAGGGACAGCTTACTAATAGCAATCAGCCCCAGCATTTT CSASQGQLTNSNQPQHF
TRBJ2-1 many TRBV27 . TGTGCCAGCAGTCCCCAAGGGCGGGAAAACAATGAGCAGTTCTTC CASSPQGRENNEQFF
TRBJ2-1 many TRBV28 . TGTGCCAGCAGTTTATCGGGGAGTAATGAGCAGTTCTTC CASSLSGSNEQFF
TRBJ2-1 many TRBV5-1 TRBD2 TGCGCCAGCAGCTTTTTAGCGGGAGATGTTTTGGGGTCCTACAATGAGCAGTTCTTC CASSFLAGDVLGSYNEQFF
TRBJ1-5 many TRBV7-2 . TGTGCCAGCAGCCCTCAGAGAAATCAGCCCCAGCATTTT CASSPQRNQPQHF
TRBJ2-5 . TRBV14 . TGTGCCAGCAGCGAAGACAGTGTTCAAGAGACCCAGTACTTC CASSEDSVQETQYF
TRBJ2-7 many TRBV11-2 . TGTGCCAGCAGCTTAGCGGGGGGCACCTACGAGCAGTACTTC CASSLAGGTYEQYF
TRBJ2-1 many TRBV19 TRBD2 TGTGCCAGTAGTCGGACTAGCGGGAGAGGGGATGAGCAGTTCTTC CASSRTSGRGDEQFF
TRBJ2-7 . TRBV6-5 . TGTGCCAGCAGTTATTCGCAGGGTATTGGCGAGCAGTACTTC CASSYSQGIGEQYF
TRBJ2-1 many TRBV11-2 TRBD2 TGTGCCAGCAGCTTTGGGACTAGGAATGAGCAGTTCTTC CASSFGTRNEQFF
TRBJ1-2 many TRBV6-2/TRBV6-3 TRBD1 TGTGCCACCGAGACGACCGAACAGGGGGAAGATGGCTACACCTTC CATETTEQGEDGYTF
TRBJ2-5 . TRBV20-1 TRBD2 TGCAGTGCTAGACTTAGGACTAGCGTCCCAGAGACCCAGTACTTC CSARLRTSVPETQYF
TRBJ2-7 . TRBV7-9 TRBD1 TGTGCCAGCAGCTTAACCGGGACAGGGGCATATATGTACGAGCAGTACTTC CASSLTGTGAYMYEQYF
TRBJ2-1 many TRBV2 TRBD2 TGTGCCAGCGTCCTAGCGGAGAGGGGTGAGCAGTTCTTC CASVLAERGEQFF
TRBJ2-7 few TRBV6-1 . TGTGCCAGCAGTGAAGCCGGGGGCGCTTTCTCCGAGCAGTACTTC CASSEAGGAFSEQYF
TRBJ1-1 many TRBV30 . TGTGCCTGGAGTGTAACGGTGAACACTGAAGCTTTCTTT CAWSVTVNTEAFF
TRBJ1-1 many TRBV30 . TGTGCCTGGAGTCATGGCCGAGAAGCTTTCTTT CAWSHGREAFF
TRBJ2-1 . TRBV7-9 . TGTGCCAGCAGCCCCCCCGGCAGACTATACAATGAGCAGTTCTTC CASSPPGRLYNEQFF
TRBJ1-5 many TRBV20-1 . TGCAGTGCTAGGCCTATCGATCGAGGGAATAGGAATCAGCCCCAGCATTTT CSARPIDRGNRNQPQHF
TRBJ2-1 . TRBV10-3 . TGTGCCATCAGTGAGGCGGGTGAGCAGTCCTTC CAISEAGEQSF
TRBJ2-2 . TRBV6-5 . TGTGCCAGCAGTTATGGGGGAACCCCCGGGGAGCTGTTTTTT CASSYGGTPGELFF
TRBJ2-3 . TRBV2 TRBD2 TGTGCCAGCAGTGACACGACCGGGACTAGCGACGACACAGATACGCAGTATTTT CASSDTTGTSDDTDTQYF
TRBJ2-7 many TRBV7-8 TRBD1 TGTGCCAGCAGCTTAGTGGCGCGGACAGGGCGCTACGAGCAGTACTTC CASSLVARTGRYEQYF